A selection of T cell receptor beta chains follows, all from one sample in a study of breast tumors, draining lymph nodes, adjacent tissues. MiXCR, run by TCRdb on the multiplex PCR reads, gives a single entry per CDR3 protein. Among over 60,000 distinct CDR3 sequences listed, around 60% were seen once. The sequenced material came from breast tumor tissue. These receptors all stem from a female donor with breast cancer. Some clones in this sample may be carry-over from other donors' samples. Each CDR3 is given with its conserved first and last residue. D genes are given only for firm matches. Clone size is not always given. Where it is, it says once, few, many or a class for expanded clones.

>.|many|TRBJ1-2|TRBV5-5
TGTGCCAGCAGCTTTAACAGAGGTGGCTACACCTTC
CASSFNRGGYTF
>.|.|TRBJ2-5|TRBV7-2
TGTGCCAGCAGCCCCAGGGTGGGGGGATGGGAAACCCAGTACTTC
CASSPRVGGWETQYF
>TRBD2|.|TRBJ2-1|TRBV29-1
TGCAGCAGCTTAGGACTAGCGTTAATAGGAGCCTACAATGAGCAGTTCTTC
CSSLGLALIGAYNEQFF
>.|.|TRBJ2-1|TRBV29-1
TGCAGCGTTGAAGGCAATGAGCAGTTCTTC
CSVEGNEQFF
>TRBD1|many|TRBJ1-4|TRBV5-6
TGTGCCAGCAGCCGATTCGGACAGGGAGAGGGAGAAAAACTGTTTTTT
CASSRFGQGEGEKLFF
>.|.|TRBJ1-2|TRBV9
TGCGCCAGCAGCCTCGGGGTCAGCGCCTCTAACTATGGCTACACCTTC
CASSLGVSASNYGYTF
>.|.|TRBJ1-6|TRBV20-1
TGCAGTGCTAGCCTGGTCGTGGGTTCACCCCTCCACTTT
CSASLVVGSPLHF
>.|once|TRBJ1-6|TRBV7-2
TGTGCCAGCAGCTTAGTAGGGTTAACGTCACCCCTCCACTTT
CASSLVGLTSPLHF
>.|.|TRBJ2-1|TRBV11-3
TGTGCCAGCAGCTTAGACAGGGAATATGAGCAGTTCTTC
CASSLDREYEQFF
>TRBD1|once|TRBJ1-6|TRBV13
TGTGCCAGCAGCCCACCTGGACAGGGTGAATCACCCCTCCACTTT
CASSPPGQGESPLHF
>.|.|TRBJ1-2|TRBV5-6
TGTGCCAGCAGCTCCCCGGAAAACTATGGCTACACCTTC
CASSSPENYGYTF
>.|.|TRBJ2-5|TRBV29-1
TGCAGCGTTGTATGGGGGAAAGAGACCCAGTACTTC
CSVVWGKETQYF
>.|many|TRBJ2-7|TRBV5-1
TGCGCCAGCAGCTTGGCCCTAACGGGAAACTACGAGCAGTACTTC
CASSLALTGNYEQYF
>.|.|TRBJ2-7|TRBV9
TGTGCCAGCAGCTCCACAGGCGGGGTCTACGAGCAGTACTTC
CASSSTGGVYEQYF
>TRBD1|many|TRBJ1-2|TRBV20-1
TGCAGTGCCGGGACAGGGGGCGCGGGTGGCTACACCTTC
CSAGTGGAGGYTF
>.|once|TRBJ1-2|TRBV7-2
TGCGCCAGCAGCTTAGGACAGCAAAACTGTGGCTACACCTTC
CASSLGQQNCGYTF
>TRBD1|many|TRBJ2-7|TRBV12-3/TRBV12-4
TGTGCCAGCAGTTCACCTCTGGGACAGGGTGGCTACGAGCAGTACTTC
CASSSPLGQGGYEQYF
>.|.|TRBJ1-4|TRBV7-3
TGTGCCACCCCGACCGACAGCGGGTGGGACGAAAAACTGTTTTTT
CATPTDSGWDEKLFF
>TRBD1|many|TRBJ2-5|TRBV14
TGTGCCAGCAGCCAGAACAGGGGGCAAGAGACCCAGTCCTTC
CASSQNRGQETQSF
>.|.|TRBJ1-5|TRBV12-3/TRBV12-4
.
CASSVRLAGEVRAVLRAGHQHF
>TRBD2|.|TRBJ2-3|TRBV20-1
TGCAGTGCCAGCGGGGGACTAGCGGGCCCTACAGATACGCAGTATTTT
CSASGGLAGPTDTQYF
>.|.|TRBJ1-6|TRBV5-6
TGTGCCAGCAGCTTCAGAAGGGGGGATTCACCCCTCCACTTT
CASSFRRGDSPLHF
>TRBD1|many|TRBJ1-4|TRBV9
TGTGCCAGCAGCCGCAGGGACAGCCATAATGAAAAACTGTTTTTT
CASSRRDSHNEKLFF
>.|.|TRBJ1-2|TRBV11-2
TGTGCCAGCAGCTTTCGAGGACCTAACTATGGCTACACCTTC
CASSFRGPNYGYTF
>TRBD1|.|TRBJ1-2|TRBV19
TGTGCCAGTAGTCCAACCGGGACAGGGGTGAACTATGGCTACACCTTC
CASSPTGTGVNYGYTF
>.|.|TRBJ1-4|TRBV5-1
TGCGCCAGCAGCCTTAACGGACGGGGTTATGAAAAACTGTTTTTT
CASSLNGRGYEKLFF
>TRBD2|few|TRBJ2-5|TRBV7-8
TGTGCCAGCAGCTTAGCGGGACTAGCGGGAGTGGGAGAGACCCAGTACTTC
CASSLAGLAGVGETQYF
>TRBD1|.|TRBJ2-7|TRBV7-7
TGTGCCAGCAGATGTACAGGGGGCAACGAGCAGTACTTC
CASRCTGGNEQYF
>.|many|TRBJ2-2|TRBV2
TGTGCCAGCAGTGAGCGGGGGCTCGGGGAGCTGTTTTTT
CASSERGLGELFF
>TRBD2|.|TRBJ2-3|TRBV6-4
TGTGCCAGCAGTCACGGGACTAGCGGGGGGGCAGATACGCAGTATTTT
CASSHGTSGGADTQYF
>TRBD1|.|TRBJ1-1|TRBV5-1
TGCGCCAGCAGCTTGGGGGACAGGGGAATCACTGAAGCTTTCTTT
CASSLGDRGITEAFF
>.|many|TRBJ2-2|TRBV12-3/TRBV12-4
TGTGCCAGCCAGAGCACCGGTACCGGGGAGCTGTTTTTT
CASQSTGTGELFF
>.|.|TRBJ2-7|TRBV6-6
TGTGCCATCAGTGAGTCACGCGAGCAGTACTTC
CAISESREQYF
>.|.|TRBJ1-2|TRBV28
TGTGCCAGCAGAGGTAGGACCATCTATGGCTACACCTTC
CASRGRTIYGYTF
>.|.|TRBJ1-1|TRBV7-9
TGTGCCAGCAGCTTAGAAGCTTTCTTT
CASSLEAFF
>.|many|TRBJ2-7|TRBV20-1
TGCAGTACCCTAGGCGTACTTACCTCCTCCGAGCAGTACTTC
CSTLGVLTSSEQYF
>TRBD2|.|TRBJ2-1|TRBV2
TGTGCCAGCAGTGAAAGAGCGGGGGGAACTTACAATGAGCAGTTCTTC
CASSERAGGTYNEQFF
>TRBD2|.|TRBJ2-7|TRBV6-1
TGCGCCAGCAGTGTAAGGGGACTAGCGGGCGACCCCTACGAGCAGTACTTC
CASSVRGLAGDPYEQYF
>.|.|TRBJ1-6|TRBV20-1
TGCAGTGCTAGACCCCCAGGCAGCCCTTCCCTCCACTTT
CSARPPGSPSLHF